The next 5 T cell receptor beta chains were all read from a single sample in a study of T cell repertoires in cytomegalovirus infection. One entry per CDR3 protein, called by TCRdb with MiXCR from the reads. This table holds hundreds of thousands of distinct CDR3 sequences, 17% found once. Sequencing was done on a sample of PBMCs. The receptor set was obtained from a human donor in good health (CMV status not recorded). Some clones in this sample may be carry-over from other donors' samples.

The chain combines TRBV20-1 with TRBJ1-5; possible D gene TRBD1, 5 bases. Germline loops: CDR1 DFQATT, CDR2 SNEGSKA (reference sequence). V was cut by 0 bases and J by 3 bases, with 12 bases left in between. The CDR3 is 15 residues long. CDR3 in amino acids: CSAREWGFDNQPQHF. In DNA, the CDR3 is TGCAGTGCTAGAGAGTGGGGGTTTGACAATCAGCCCCAGCATTTT.

This clonotype appeared many times. The rearrangement links TRBV4-1 to TRBJ2-3; 10 bases match TRBD2. This CDR3 has 16 residues. The germline gives CDR1 MGHRA, CDR2 YSYEKL. V trimming: 1 base; J trimming: 4 bases; junction bases outside the gene matches: 5. The CDR3 loop is CASSQARLAGPDTQYF. Here the CDR3 DNA reads TGCGCCAGCAGCCAAGCTCGACTAGCGGGCCCAGATACGCAGTATTTT.

This clonotype has at least ten counts. J is TRBJ1-4 and V is TRBV7-2; TRBD1 is a possible D gene (5 bases). The CDR3 runs to 15 residues. V was pared by 2 bases and J by 0 bases, with 7 bases between. CDR1 is SGHTA and CDR2 is FQGNSA in the germline V gene. CDR3 nucleotides: TGTGCCAGCAGCTTAACGACAGCAACTAATGAAAAACTGTTTTTT. As protein: CASSLTTATNEKLFF.

A few counts support this clonotype. The rearrangement uses TRBV14 and TRBJ1-4, with 12 positions matching TRBD1. The J segment lost 7 bases and the V segment lost 1 base, leaving 7 bases of the junction unmatched. The germline gives CDR1 SGHDN, CDR2 FVKESK. This CDR3 is built from 17 residues. Written as DNA, the CDR3 is TGTGCCAGCAGCCAAGCCCGGGACAGGGGGCCCGGTGAAAAACTGTTTTTT. It codes for CASSQARDRGPGEKLFF.

This clonotype was recorded a few times. The rearrangement links TRBV7-9 to TRBJ2-5; 14 bases align to TRBD2. The CDR3 covers 18 residues. The germline gives CDR1 SEHNR, CDR2 FQNEAQ (reference sequence). The V gene end was trimmed by 5 bases and the J gene end by 0 bases; junction bases not matched to a gene: 8. The CDR3 sequence: CASSTRQGLAGDQETQYF. CDR3 coding DNA: TGTGCCAGCAGCACTCGCCAGGGACTAGCGGGAGACCAAGAGACCCAGTACTTC.